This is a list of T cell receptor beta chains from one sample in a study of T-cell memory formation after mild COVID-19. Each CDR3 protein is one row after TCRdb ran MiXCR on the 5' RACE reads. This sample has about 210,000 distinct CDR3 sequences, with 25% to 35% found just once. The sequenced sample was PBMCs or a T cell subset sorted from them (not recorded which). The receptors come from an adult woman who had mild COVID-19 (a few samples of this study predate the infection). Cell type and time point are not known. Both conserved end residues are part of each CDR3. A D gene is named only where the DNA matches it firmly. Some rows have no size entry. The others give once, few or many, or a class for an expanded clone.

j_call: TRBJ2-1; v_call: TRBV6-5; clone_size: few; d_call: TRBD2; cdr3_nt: TGTGCCAGCAGCTCCGTAGCGGGAGGGCCCTACAATGAGCAGTTCTTC; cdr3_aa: CASSSVAGGPYNEQFF
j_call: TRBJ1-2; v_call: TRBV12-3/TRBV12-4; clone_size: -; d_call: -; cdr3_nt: TGTGCCAGCAGTCCAGACTCGCATGGCTACACCTTC; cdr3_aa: CASSPDSHGYTF
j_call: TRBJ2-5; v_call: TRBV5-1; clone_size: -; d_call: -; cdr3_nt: TGCGCCAGCAGCTTGAAGGGGGGCAGTGAAGAGACCCAGTACTTC; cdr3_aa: CASSLKGGSEETQYF
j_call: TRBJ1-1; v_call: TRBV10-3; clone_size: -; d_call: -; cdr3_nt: TGTGCCATCAGCCCTCAGTCGAACACTGAAGCTTTCTTT; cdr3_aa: CAISPQSNTEAFF
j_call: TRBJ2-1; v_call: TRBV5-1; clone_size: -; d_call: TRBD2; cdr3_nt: TGCGCCAGCAGCTTAGACAATTTAGCGGGGACTTCTGAGCAGTTCTTC; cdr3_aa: CASSLDNLAGTSEQFF
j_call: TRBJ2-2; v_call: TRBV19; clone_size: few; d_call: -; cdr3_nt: TGTGCCAGTAGTATGGCGGGCGGGAACACCGGGGAGCTGTTTTTT; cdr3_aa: CASSMAGGNTGELFF
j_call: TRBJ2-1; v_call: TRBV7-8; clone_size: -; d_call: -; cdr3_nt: TGTGCCAGCAGCCCAGGGGGAGCGGGAGCATCCGCCTACAATGAGCAGTTCTTC; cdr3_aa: CASSPGGAGASAYNEQFF
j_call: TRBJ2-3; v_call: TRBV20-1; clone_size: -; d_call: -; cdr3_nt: TGCAGTGCTAGGAGACGGGTCCCCCCCACAGATACGCAGTATTTT; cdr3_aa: CSARRRVPPTDTQYF
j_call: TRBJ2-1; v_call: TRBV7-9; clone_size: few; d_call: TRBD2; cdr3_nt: TGTGCCAGCAGCGGGAACGGGACTAGCGGGGGTCTTATCATTGATGAGCAGTTCTTC; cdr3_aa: CASSGNGTSGGLIIDEQFF
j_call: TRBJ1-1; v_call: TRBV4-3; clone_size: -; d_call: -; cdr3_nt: TGCGCCAGCAGCCAAGACAGGGTGGGGAACACTGAAGCTTTCTTT; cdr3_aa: CASSQDRVGNTEAFF
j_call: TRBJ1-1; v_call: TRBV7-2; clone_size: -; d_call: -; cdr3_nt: TGTGCCAGCAGCTTAGGATACGACCAGACTGAAGCTTTCTTT; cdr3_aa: CASSLGYDQTEAFF
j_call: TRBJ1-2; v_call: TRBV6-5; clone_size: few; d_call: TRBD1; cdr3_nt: TGTGCCAGCAGACCGGACAGGGGGCAGCATGGCTACACCTTC; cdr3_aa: CASRPDRGQHGYTF
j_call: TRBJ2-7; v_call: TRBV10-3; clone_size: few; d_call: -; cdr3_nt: TGTGCCATCAGTGACGGGGCTGACGAGCAGTACTTC; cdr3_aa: CAISDGADEQYF
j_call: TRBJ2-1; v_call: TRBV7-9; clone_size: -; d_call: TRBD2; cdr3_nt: TGTGCCAGCACCCCGACTAGCGGGAGACTTGTCTCGTACAATGAGCAGTTCTTC; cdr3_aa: CASTPTSGRLVSYNEQFF
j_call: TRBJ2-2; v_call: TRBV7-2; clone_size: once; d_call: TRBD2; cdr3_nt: TGTGCCAGCAGCTTCCACCCGGAGGGTAGCGGGAGTCCCGGGGAGCTGTTTTTT; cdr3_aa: CASSFHPEGSGSPGELFF
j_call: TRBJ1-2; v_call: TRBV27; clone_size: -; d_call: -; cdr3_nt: TGTGCCAGCAGCCCTTTGGGGGGGGTGGCTGGCTACACCTTC; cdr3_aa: CASSPLGGVAGYTF
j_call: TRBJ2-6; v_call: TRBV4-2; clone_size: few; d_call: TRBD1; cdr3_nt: TGTGCCAGCAGCCAAGATGGACAGGGGGCCCAGAGGGTTGGGGCCAACGTCCTGACTTTC; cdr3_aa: CASSQDGQGAQRVGANVLTF
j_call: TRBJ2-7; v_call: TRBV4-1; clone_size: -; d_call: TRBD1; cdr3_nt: TGCGCCAGCAGCAATAGACAGGGCTCCTACGAGCAGTACTTC; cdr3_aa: CASSNRQGSYEQYF
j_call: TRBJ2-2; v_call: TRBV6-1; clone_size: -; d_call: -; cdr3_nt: TGTGCCACCACGCCCCAGACAGGGAACACCGGGGAGCTGTTTTTT; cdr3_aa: CATTPQTGNTGELFF